The 18 T cell receptor beta chains reported below all come from one sample, sequenced in a study of CD8 T cells in ankylosing spondylitis. From the 5' RACE reads, TCRdb called clonotypes with MiXCR, one entry per CDR3 protein. The repertoire consists of just over 350,000 distinct CDR3 sequences, with roughly 22% occurring once and the leading ten covering under 15%. The sequencing sample was made of blood, either unsorted or a sorted T cell fraction (not recorded which). The receptors shown here come from a male donor with ankylosing spondylitis or in good health (not recorded which).

V usage is TRBV5-6 and J usage is TRBJ2-7; 12 nucleotides align to TRBD1. The trim removed 2 bases at V and 5 bases at J, leaving 2 bases unmatched. Germline loops: CDR1 SGHDT, CDR2 YYEEEE. This CDR3 spans 14 amino acids. CDR3 bases: TGTGCCAGCAGCTTCGGGACAGGGGGCGACGAGCAGTACTTC. Translating gives CASSFGTGGDEQYF.

The V gene is TRBV27, the J gene TRBJ2-1, with D tentatively TRBD2 (5 bases). The CDR3 extends over 12 amino acids. Trimming removed 6 bases at V and 9 bases at J, with 12 bases between. Germline V CDR1 and CDR2: MNHEY, SMNVEV (reference sequence). The CDR3 DNA sequence: TGTGCCAGCAGGCCCCCTGGAGGTGAGCAGTTCTTC. Encoded protein: CASRPPGGEQFF.

The chain couples TRBV9 to TRBJ2-5; 7 bases map to TRBD2. The CDR3 totals 14 residues. Germline V gene data show CDR1 as SGDLS and CDR2 as YYNGEE. V was pared by 0 bases and J by 2 bases, with 1 base of the junction left unmatched. CDR3 region: CASSVGGGQETQYF. CDR3 sequence (DNA): TGTGCCAGCAGCGTAGGGGGGGGGCAAGAGACCCAGTACTTC.

The chain joins TRBV9 to TRBJ2-3; D assignment may be TRBD1 or TRBD2 (5 bases each). Per germline, CDR1 SGDLS and CDR2 YYNGEE. Trimming stripped 3 bases from V and 4 bases from J, with 15 bases between. The CDR3 covers 15 residues. The CDR3 sequence is CASSGGAMAADTQYF. DNA for the CDR3: TGTGCCAGCAGCGGAGGGGCCATGGCCGCAGATACGCAGTATTTT.

This clonotype was observed a few times. This chain connects TRBV7-8 to TRBJ2-7; no clear D. Trimming cost V 2 bases and J 10 bases, with 12 bases left between them. This CDR3 has 12 residues. Looked up from germline, CDR1 is SGHVS and CDR2 is FQNEAQ. The CDR3: CASSLSVLEQYF. The CDR3 DNA reads as TGTGCCAGCAGCTTATCGGTTCTGGAACAGTACTTC.

This clonotype was seen only a few times. The chain joins TRBV10-2 to TRBJ2-1; possibly TRBD2 for D (5 bases). CDR3 length: 14 residues. Germline V gene data show CDR1 as WSHSY and CDR2 as SAAADI. Trimming stripped 3 bases from V and 8 bases from J, with 14 bases between. The CDR3: CASSEFGIVDEQFF. The DNA of the CDR3 is TGCGCCAGCAGTGAATTCGGGATCGTTGATGAGCAGTTCTTC.

This clonotype was seen a handful of times. Relative to the germline gene, one junction end is altered; a read error may explain this. The rearrangement joins TRBV4-1 to TRBJ1-2, with D unresolved. The CDR3 length is 12 residues. In germline, CDR1 is MGHRA, CDR2 YSYEKL. Here the CDR3 reads CASSQDVGSRQF. The CDR3 nucleotides are TGCGCCAGCAGCCAAGATGTGGGTTCCCGGCAGTTC.

This clonotype was seen more than once but under ten times. The rearrangement links TRBV7-2 to TRBJ2-7; TRBD1 is a possible D gene (5 bases). The CDR3 runs 15 residues. V lost 2 bases and J lost 0, with 11 bases in between. The V gene's germline CDR1 is SGHTA and CDR2 FQGNSA. The CDR3 loop reads CASSLIDSSSYEQYF. The CDR3 coding sequence is TGTGCCAGCAGCTTAATAGACAGCAGCTCCTACGAGCAGTACTTC. Using reference TRBV7-2 and TRBJ2-7 for the parts outside the CDR3, the full variable domain is GAGVSQSPSNKVTEKGKDVELRCDPISGHTALYWYRQSLGQGLEFLIYFQGNSAPDKSGLPSDRFSAERTGGSVSTLTIQRTQQEDSAVYLCASSLIDSSSYEQYFGPGTRLTVT.

DNA for the CDR3: TGTGCCAGCAGCCACAGGGGGCAGGTCACCGGGGAGCTGTTTTTT. It translates to CASSHRGQVTGELFF. The gene calls are TRBV28 and TRBJ2-2, with 9 bases that match TRBD1. With V trimmed by 6 bases and J by 4 bases, 6 bases remained unmatched. Germline V CDR1 and CDR2: MDHEN, SYDVKM. The CDR3 spans 15 residues.

The rearrangement links TRBV4-2 to TRBJ2-5; 10 bases match TRBD2. With V trimmed by 0 bases and J by 6 bases, 7 bases remained unmatched. CDR1 is LGHNA, CDR2 YNFKEQ, per germline. This CDR3 is built from 16 residues. The CDR3 coding sequence is TGTGCCAGCAGCCAAGAGAGCGGGGGGGCCGTCAAGACCCAGTACTTC. It yields the protein CASSQESGGAVKTQYF.

In its sample, this clonotype was seen a few times. The chain is built from TRBV4-1 and TRBJ2-1; 7 nucleotides match TRBD2. Germline V gene lookup returns CDR1 MGHRA and CDR2 YSYEKL. The trim removed 2 bases at V and 1 base at J, leaving 11 bases unmatched. The CDR3 is made up of 18 amino acids. The CDR3 region is CASSQPGQRGPSYNEQFF. CDR3 DNA: TGCGCCAGCAGCCAACCTGGCCAGCGGGGTCCTTCCTACAATGAGCAGTTCTTC.

The chain combines TRBV20-1 with TRBJ2-2, with D possibly being TRBD2 (5 bases). Trimming pared 0 bases from V and 2 bases from J, leaving 22 bases between. Per the germline V gene, CDR1 is DFQATT and CDR2 is SNEGSKA (reference sequence). This CDR3 is built from 19 residues. The CDR3 loop reads CSARDLWSPGRVNTGELFF. The CDR3 DNA is TGCAGTGCTAGAGATTTATGGTCCCCGGGGAGAGTCAACACCGGGGAGCTGTTTTTT.

The chain joins TRBV7-9 to TRBJ2-5; the match to TRBD2 covers 8 bases. Germline V gene lookup returns CDR1 SEHNR and CDR2 FQNEAQ (reference sequence). The V segment lost 4 bases and the J segment 1 base; nucleotides outside the gene matches: 5. The CDR3 contains 15 residues. The CDR3 protein is CASSSLAGLQETQYF. The CDR3 coding sequence is TGTGCCAGCAGCTCCCTAGCGGGCCTCCAAGAGACCCAGTACTTC. The full variable domain, rest sourced from reference TRBV7-9 and TRBJ2-5, is DTGVSQNPRHKITKRGQNVTFRCDPISEHNRLYWYRQTLGQGPEFLTYFQNEAQLEKSRLLSDRFSAERPKGSFSTLEIQRTEQGDSAMYLCASSSLAGLQETQYFGPGTRLLVL.

This clonotype was counted between two and nine times. The gene calls are TRBV21-1 and TRBJ2-4; the table calls TRBD1, which could not be checked here. TRBV21-1 is designated a pseudogene. The CDR3 has 15 amino acids. Here the CDR3 DNA reads TGTGCCAGCAGCAAGGGACCGGGATGCCGTAGCATTCAGTACTTC. It codes for CASSKGPGCRSIQYF.

This clonotype was detected a few times. This sequence joins TRBV29-1 and TRBJ1-1; the D is unclear. V was trimmed by 6 bases and J by 6 bases, leaving 11 bases between them. The germline CDR1 and CDR2 sequences are SQVTM and ANQGSEA. The CDR3 sequence is 11 residues long. CDR3 DNA sequence: TGCAGCGTAACCCCATCCGCTGAAGCTTTCTTT. Its translation is CSVTPSAEAFF. Using reference TRBV29-1 and TRBJ1-1 for the parts outside the CDR3, the full variable domain is SAVISQKPSRDICQRGTSLTIQCQVDSQVTMMFWYRQQPGQSLTLIATANQGSEATYESGFVIDKFPISRPNLTFSTLTVSNMSPEDSSIYLCSVTPSAEAFFGQGTRLTVV.

In this sample, this clonotype turned up a few times. The chain is built from TRBV12-3 or TRBV12-4 and TRBJ1-3; possible D gene TRBD1, 5 bases. Trimming took 3 bases from V and 0 from J, leaving 12 bases between them. CDR3 length: 16 residues. CDR3 sequence: CASSFGATSSGNTIYF. The CDR3 nucleotides are TGTGCCAGCAGTTTCGGGGCTACGAGCTCTGGAAACACCATATATTTT.

The J gene is TRBJ2-7, the V gene TRBV14; D call uncertain. The CDR3 loop spans 13 amino acids. Germline CDR1 is SGHDN and CDR2 is FVKESK. V was shortened by 3 bases and J by 3 bases, with 9 bases between the two germline ends. The chain's CDR3 is CASSHVLGYEQYF. CDR3 sequence (DNA): TGTGCCAGCAGCCATGTTTTGGGCTACGAGCAGTACTTC.

This chain links TRBV2 with TRBJ2-7; D gene ambiguous. CDR1 and CDR2 from the germline V gene are SNHLY and FYNNEI. The CDR3 spans 12 residues. V dropped 3 bases and J dropped 5 bases, with 8 bases sitting between them. The CDR3 reads CASSDRNDEQYF. Written as DNA, the CDR3 is TGTGCCAGCAGTGACCGCAACGACGAGCAGTACTTC.